These T cell receptor beta chains were read from a single sample in a study of identical twins. In TCRdb, the 5' RACE reads were re-called with MiXCR into one record per CDR3 protein. The sample contains fewer than 650,000 distinct CDR3 sequences, 9% to 10% of which appear only once. These data were also filed under a second study, of yellow fever vaccine responses in identical twins.

Sequenced input: PBMCs. The receptors shown here come from a woman between 18 and 29 years old in good health. CDR3s include the opening cysteine and the closing phenylalanine or tryptophan. The order of the fields is J gene, clone size, V gene, D gene, CDR3 protein, CDR3 DNA. The D gene is left open where the match is weak. The size of a clone is reported for some rows only, either as once, few or many, or as a class for expanded clones.

TRBJ1-6 | many | TRBV2 | . | CASSEGPIRTNSPLHF | TGTGCCAGCAGTGAAGGGCCGATTAGAACAAATTCACCCCTCCACTTT
TRBJ1-1 | . | TRBV5-4 | . | CASSSKQQGSTEAFF | TGTGCCAGCAGCTCAAAACAACAGGGAAGTACTGAAGCTTTCTTT
TRBJ1-1 | . | TRBV15 | . | CATSRDPPLRQIMNTEAFF | TGTGCCACCAGCAGAGATCCACCCCTTAGACAGATCATGAACACTGAAGCTTTCTTT
TRBJ2-3 | many | TRBV12-3/TRBV12-4 | TRBD2 | CASSSSGGVDTQYF | TGTGCCAGCAGTTCAAGCGGGGGGGTAGATACGCAGTATTTT
TRBJ2-1 | . | TRBV6-1 | TRBD2 | CASRTSASYNEQFF | TGTGCCAGCAGGACTAGCGCCTCCTACAATGAGCAGTTCTTC
TRBJ2-7 | few | TRBV5-5 | TRBD2 | CASSQPGGGAFEQYF | TGTGCCAGCAGTCAACCCGGCGGGGGGGCTTTCGAGCAGTACTTC
TRBJ2-7 | many | TRBV20-1 | TRBD1 | CSARKQGAYEQYF | TGCAGTGCTAGAAAACAGGGGGCCTACGAGCAGTACTTC
TRBJ2-1 | few | TRBV6-5 | . | CASSQEGQGRYNEQFF | TGTGCCAGCAGCCAGGAGGGGCAGGGTCGCTACAATGAGCAGTTCTTC
TRBJ2-7 | . | TRBV14 | . | CASSHSSGSYEQYF | TGTGCCAGCAGCCATTCCAGCGGGTCCTACGAGCAGTACTTC
TRBJ1-3 | few | TRBV7-9 | TRBD1 | CASGTGALSGNTIYF | TGTGCCAGCGGAACAGGGGCCCTATCTGGAAACACCATATATTTT
TRBJ2-1 | many | TRBV28 | . | CASRILGGGSNEQFF | TGTGCCAGCAGAATACTAGGAGGGGGTTCAAATGAGCAGTTCTTC
TRBJ2-1 | few | TRBV6-2/TRBV6-3 | . | CASSYSQGQFF | TGTGCCAGCAGTTACTCGCAGGGGCAGTTCTTC
TRBJ1-2 | . | TRBV27 | . | CASRKNQINYGYTF | TGTGCCAGCAGAAAAAATCAGATAAACTATGGCTACACCTTC
TRBJ2-3 | many | TRBV15 | TRBD2 | CATSRDLRAGGGTDTQYF | TGTGCCACCAGCAGAGATTTGCGAGCGGGAGGGGGCACAGATACGCAGTATTTT
TRBJ2-3 | few | TRBV3-1 | . | CASSQVGARTDTQYF | TGTGCCAGCAGCCAAGTAGGCGCGCGGACAGATACGCAGTATTTT
TRBJ1-2 | few | TRBV25-1 | TRBD1 | CVSVDRADYGYTF | TGTGTCAGCGTTGACAGGGCCGACTATGGCTACACCTTC
TRBJ2-3 | . | TRBV7-2 | . | CASSPRQLDTQYF | TGTGCCAGCAGCCCCCGGCAGTTGGATACGCAGTATTTT
TRBJ2-3 | . | TRBV11-2 | TRBD2 | CASSLVFGLAGGPDTQYF | TGTGCCAGCAGCTTAGTGTTTGGACTAGCGGGGGGGCCGGATACGCAGTATTTT
TRBJ2-5 | few | TRBV29-1 | TRBD1 | CSAVPGQGDQETQYF | TGCAGCGCTGTACCGGGACAGGGGGACCAAGAGACCCAGTACTTC
TRBJ2-7 | . | TRBV14 | TRBD2 | CASSQFRRELPVEQYF | TGTGCCAGCAGCCAATTTAGGCGGGAGCTACCGGTCGAGCAGTACTTC
TRBJ2-3 | once | TRBV14 | . | CASSSRSQPTQYF | TGTGCCAGCAGCTCTCGGTCCCAACCAACGCAGTATTTT
TRBJ2-2 | . | TRBV12-3/TRBV12-4 | . | CASRSLVDTGELFF | TGTGCCAGCAGGTCTTTGGTAGACACCGGGGAGCTGTTTTTT
TRBJ2-1 | few | TRBV24-1 | TRBD2 | CATGTVGGAGILDYNEQFF | TGTGCCACCGGTACCGTCGGGGGGGCGGGAATTCTAGATTACAATGAGCAGTTCTTC
TRBJ1-1 | . | TRBV7-2 | . | CASSLVSPRQGEAFF | TGTGCCAGCAGCTTAGTTTCTCCGCGGCAGGGTGAAGCTTTCTTT
TRBJ2-5 | few | TRBV3-1 | . | CASSQRGTTQETQYF | TGTGCCAGCAGCCAAAGGGGGACTACCCAAGAGACCCAGTACTTC
TRBJ2-7 | . | TRBV28 | TRBD1 | CASNHRGLTYEQYF | TGTGCCAGCAACCACAGGGGTTTAACCTACGAGCAGTACTTC
TRBJ2-7 | many | TRBV6-2/TRBV6-3 | . | CASSYSTRNYEQYF | TGTGCCAGCAGTTACTCCACTCGAAATTACGAGCAGTACTTC
TRBJ2-1 | many | TRBV3-1 | . | CASSHGLSRFF | TGTGCCAGCAGCCATGGACTGTCTCGGTTCTTC
TRBJ2-7 | few | TRBV15 | TRBD2 | CATSSQWSGGRLREQYF | TGTGCCACCAGCTCCCAGTGGTCGGGAGGGCGATTAAGAGAGCAGTACTTC
TRBJ1-5 | . | TRBV6-2/TRBV6-3 | . | CASNEEGKRNQPQHF | TGTGCCAGCAATGAGGAAGGGAAAAGAAATCAGCCCCAGCATTTT
TRBJ1-2 | few | TRBV7-2 | . | CASSFPVYGYTF | TGTGCCAGCAGCTTCCCAGTTTATGGCTACACCTTC
TRBJ2-1 | . | TRBV12-3/TRBV12-4 | TRBD2 | CASSLLGLAAAGQFF | TGTGCCAGCAGTTTACTTGGACTAGCGGCGGCCGGGCAGTTCTTC
TRBJ2-2 | . | TRBV7-2 | . | CASSLIGANTGELFF | TGTGCCAGCAGCTTAATCGGGGCGAACACCGGGGAGCTGTTTTTT
TRBJ2-3 | many | TRBV12-3/TRBV12-4 | . | CASSPIDTQYF | TGTGCCAGCAGTCCCATAGATACGCAGTATTTT
TRBJ2-1 | many | TRBV7-9 | . | CASSLEGGNEQFF | TGTGCCAGCAGCTTAGAGGGCGGCAATGAGCAGTTCTTC
TRBJ2-4 | . | TRBV15 | . | CATSGRPENIQYF | TGTGCCACCAGCGGGCGGCCGGAAAACATTCAGTACTTC
TRBJ2-1 | few | TRBV9 | . | CASSAFPRAGGISNEQFF | TGTGCCAGCAGCGCCTTCCCTAGGGCTGGTGGCATATCCAATGAGCAGTTCTTC
TRBJ2-3 | . | TRBV9 | TRBD2 | CASSVGGSGGLTDTQYF | TGTGCCAGCAGCGTAGGCGGGAGCGGGGGCCTCACAGATACGCAGTATTTT
TRBJ2-1 | . | TRBV2 | TRBD2 | CASKRGERGSSYNEQFF | TGTGCCAGCAAGCGGGGGGAGCGGGGAAGCTCCTACAATGAGCAGTTCTTC
TRBJ2-4 | . | TRBV3-1 | TRBD2 | CATSQGRLAGGLGAKNIQYF | TGTGCCACCAGCCAAGGCCGACTAGCGGGGGGGCTCGGGGCCAAAAACATTCAGTACTTC
TRBJ2-3 | . | TRBV27 | TRBD1 | CASSSQGAGDTQYF | TGTGCCAGCAGTTCGCAGGGGGCAGGAGATACGCAGTATTTT
TRBJ2-2 | . | TRBV29-1 | TRBD2 | CSVETTSGSNGELFF | TGCAGCGTTGAAACTACTAGCGGGAGTAACGGGGAGCTGTTTTTT
TRBJ2-5 | . | TRBV5-6 | . | CASSLQETLYF | TGTGCCAGCAGTCTACAAGAGACCCTGTACTTC
TRBJ1-1 | many | TRBV7-3 | TRBD1 | CASSLKQGATEAFF | TGTGCCAGCAGCCTAAAACAGGGGGCTACTGAAGCTTTCTTT
TRBJ2-5 | . | TRBV7-9 | . | CASSLENRPLSQETQYF | TGTGCCAGCAGCTTAGAGAACAGGCCTTTATCCCAAGAGACCCAGTACTTC
TRBJ2-7 | . | TRBV24-1 | . | CATSPGTNYEQYF | TGTGCCACCAGCCCCGGGACAAACTACGAGCAGTACTTC